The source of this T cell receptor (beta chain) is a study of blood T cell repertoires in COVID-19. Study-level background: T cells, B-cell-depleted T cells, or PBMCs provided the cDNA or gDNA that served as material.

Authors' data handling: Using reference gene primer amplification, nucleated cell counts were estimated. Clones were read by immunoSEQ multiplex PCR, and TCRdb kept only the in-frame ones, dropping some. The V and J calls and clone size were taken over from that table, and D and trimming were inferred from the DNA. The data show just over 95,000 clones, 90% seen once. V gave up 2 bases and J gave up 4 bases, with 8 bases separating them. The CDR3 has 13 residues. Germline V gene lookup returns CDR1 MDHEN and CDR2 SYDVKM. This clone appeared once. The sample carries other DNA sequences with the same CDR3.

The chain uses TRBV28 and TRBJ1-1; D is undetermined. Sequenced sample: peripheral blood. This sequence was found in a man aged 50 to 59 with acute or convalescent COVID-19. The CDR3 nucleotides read TGTGCCAGCAGTTTACGGAGAGGCACTGAAGCTTTCTTT. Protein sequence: CASSLRRGTEAFF.